The 22 T cell receptor beta chains reported below all come from one sample, sequenced in a study of breast tumors, draining lymph nodes, adjacent tissues. Axillary draining lymph nodes of breast cancer patients supplied the node samples. A single record per CDR3 protein comes from TCRdb applying MiXCR to the multiplex PCR reads. The data contain fewer than 200,000 distinct CDR3 sequences, 25% to 40% of them singletons. The sequencing sample was made of axillary lymph node tissue. The receptors stem from a female donor with breast cancer. Some clones in this sample may be carry-over from other donors' samples.

Regarding this clonotype: A read error may produce the germline difference seen at one junction end. The V call is TRBV6-6, the J call TRBJ2-5, with 8 bases fitting TRBD2. The CDR3 is made up of 15 amino acids. The V gene's germline CDR1 is MNHNY and CDR2 SVGAGI (reference sequence). The DNA of the CDR3 is TGTGCTAGCAGGCCCGGGGGGGAGGGTGAAAAGACCCAGTACTTC. This gives the protein CASRPGGEGEKTQYF.

In this sample, this clonotype turned up many times. The chain is built from TRBV29-1 and TRBJ1-2; unclear D gene. The length of the CDR3 is 12 residues. Trimming cost V 5 bases and J 4 bases, with 11 bases left between them. The germline CDR1 and CDR2 sequences are SQVTM and ANQGSEA. This chain's CDR3 is CSVKQSGYGYTF. The CDR3, as DNA: TGCAGCGTTAAACAGTCTGGCTATGGCTACACCTTC.

Turning to this clonotype: A single base separates this from a much larger clone, so it may be a read error. The chain uses TRBV5-5 and TRBJ2-3; tentative D call: TRBD2 (6 bases). There are 16 residues in the CDR3. Germline V gene sequence: CDR1 SGHKS, CDR2 YYEKEE (reference sequence). V lost 1 base and J lost 3, with 15 bases in between. CDR3 amino acids: CASSLYAAGFTDTQYF. In nucleotides, the CDR3 is TGTGCCAGCAGCTTGTACGCAGCGGGCTTTACAGATACGCAGTATTTT. The variable domain in full, completed from reference TRBV5-5 and TRBJ2-3, reads DAGVTQSPTHLIKTRGQQVTLRCSPISGHKSVSWYQQVLGQGPQFIFQYYEKEERGRGNFPDRFSARQFPNYSSELNVNALLLGDSALYLCASSLYAAGFTDTQYFGPGTRLTVL.

A single count supports this clonotype. This chain connects TRBV6-1 to TRBJ2-4, with 14 positions matching TRBD2. The V segment lost 8 bases and the J segment 1 base; nucleotides outside the gene matches: 1. Germline lookup yields CDR1 MNHNS and CDR2 SASEGT. CDR3 length equals 15 residues. In nucleotides, the CDR3 is TGTGCCAGCCGGACTAGCGGGGGGGCCAAAAACATTCAGTACTTC. It is translated as CASRTSGGAKNIQYF.

This clonotype has a count of ten or more. The J gene is TRBJ2-3, the V gene TRBV11-1; D gene uncertain. Germline CDR1 SGHAT, CDR2 FQDESV (reference sequence). CDR3 length equals 14 residues. Trimming removed 4 bases at V and 0 bases at J, with 8 bases between. In DNA, the CDR3 is TGTGCCAGCAGCTGGCGCCCTAGCACAGATACGCAGTATTTT. Translating gives CASSWRPSTDTQYF.

The sample holds one count of this clonotype. CDR3 residues: CASSLRQGWETQYF. The CDR3 DNA is TGTGCCAGCAGCTTAAGACAGGGGTGGGAGACCCAGTACTTC. The genes are TRBV7-8 and TRBJ2-5; TRBD1 matches 8 bases. This CDR3 has 14 amino acids. The junction had 4 bases not matched to a gene; V was cut back by 2 bases and J by 5 bases. The germline gives CDR1 SGHVS, CDR2 FQNEAQ. Supplemented by reference TRBV7-8 and TRBJ2-5, the full variable domain reads GAGVSQSPRYKVAKRGQDVALRCDPISGHVSLFWYQQALGQGPEFLTYFQNEAQLDKSGLPSDRFFAERPEGSVSTLKIQRTQQEDSAVYLCASSLRQGWETQYFGPGTRLLVL.

There are many counts of this clonotype. The V gene is TRBV9, the J gene TRBJ2-1; a weak D match, TRBD2 (5 bases). Trimming took 3 bases from V and 7 from J, leaving 8 bases between them. CDR3 size: 12 residues. Looked up from germline, CDR1 is SGDLS and CDR2 is YYNGEE. This chain's CDR3 is CASSARGNEQFF. In DNA, the CDR3 is TGTGCCAGCAGCGCCCGGGGAAATGAGCAGTTCTTC.

The chain joins TRBV15 to TRBJ2-7; D not resolved. The V end was cut by 0 bases, the J end by 2 bases, with 8 bases between. The CDR3 runs to 14 residues. Germline V gives CDR1 LNHNV, CDR2 YYDKDF (reference sequence). The chain's CDR3 is CATSREGTPYEQYF. The CDR3 DNA reads as TGTGCCACCAGCAGAGAGGGAACACCCTACGAGCAGTACTTC.

This clonotype has ten or more counts. V usage is TRBV20-1 and J usage is TRBJ2-3; D could derive from TRBD1 or TRBD2 (7 bases each). CDR3 length: 16 residues. CDR1 DFQATT and CDR2 SNEGSKA come from the germline V gene (reference sequence). V lost 6 bases to trimming and J lost 2 bases, with 21 bases between them. The CDR3 DNA reads as TGCAGTGCCGCCTCCACAGGGGAGGGATTCACAGATACGCAGTATTTT. This sequence encodes CSAASTGEGFTDTQYF.

Concerning this clonotype itself: An end of the junction does not agree with germline; a read error may underlie this. The CDR3 sequence is CASSHSPYRVGQPQHF. Written as DNA, the CDR3 is TGTGCCAGCAGTCACTCTCCCTACAGGGTAGGGCAGCCCCAGCATTTT. The chain employs TRBV6-6 and TRBJ1-5; tentatively, D is TRBD1 (6 bases). Germline CDR1 is MNHNY and CDR2 is SVGAGI (reference sequence). This CDR3 comprises 16 residues.

Remarks on this clonotype: A junction end diverges from the germline sequence, so it may reflect a read error. The chain carries TRBV20-1 and TRBJ2-1; D possibly corresponds to TRBD2 (6 bases). Germline CDR1 reads DFQATT; CDR2 reads SNEGSKA (reference sequence). The CDR3 totals 12 residues. The CDR3 bases are TGCAGACCCTCCGGAGGGTGGGATGAGCCGTTCTTC. It yields the protein CRPSGGWDEPFF.

This chain connects TRBV3-1 to TRBJ2-1, with a possible D match to TRBD1 (5 bases). The germline V gene has CDR1 LGHDT and CDR2 YNNKEL (reference sequence). V lost 2 bases, J lost 0 bases, and 17 bases lay in between. The CDR3 consists of 18 residues. The CDR3 nucleotides are TGTGCCAGCAGCCAACAGGGCGCAAACCCTGTCTCCTACAATGAGCAGTTCTTC. This encodes CASSQQGANPVSYNEQFF.

As for this clonotype: Just one base apart from a much larger clone, this may be a read error. This chain joins TRBV6-5 and TRBJ2-4; D tentatively reads TRBD1 or TRBD2 (5 bases each). Germline lookup yields CDR1 MNHEY and CDR2 SVGAGI. Deletions cut 6 bases from V and 1 base from J, with 7 bases between. CDR3 length equals 13 residues. This CDR3 reads CASSRDAKNIQYF. The CDR3 nucleotides read TGTGCCAGCAGCCGGGACGCCAAAAACATTCAGTACTTC.

Turning to this clonotype: Since a much larger clone is just one base distant, this may be a read error. The rearrangement uses TRBV6-5 and TRBJ1-4, with 7 bases that match TRBD1. CDR1 is MNHEY, CDR2 SVGAGI, per germline. The trim removed 8 bases at V and 2 bases at J, leaving 11 bases unmatched. This CDR3 spans 16 amino acids. The CDR3 region has the DNA TGTGCCAGCGCCAGGACAGGAGTTCTCACTAATGAAAAACTGTTTTTT. Translated: CASARTGVLTNEKLFF.

This clonotype has ten or more counts. One end of the junction does not line up with germline, which may come from a read error. This sequence joins TRBV15 and TRBJ2-7, with 7 bases matching TRBD2. The CDR3 is 14 amino acids. Germline values: CDR1 LNHNV, CDR2 YYDKDF (reference sequence). The CDR3 DNA sequence: TGTGCCACCAGCGGAGAGCGGGGCCTGTACGAGCAGTACTTC. Protein product: CATSGERGLYEQYF.

At least ten counts were recorded for this clonotype. V gene TRBV24-1 combines with J gene TRBJ2-2; 7 positions agree with TRBD2. The J segment lost 4 bases and the V segment lost 4 bases, leaving 2 bases of the junction unmatched. CDR1 and CDR2 (germline): KGHDR, SFDVKD. There are 14 residues in the CDR3. The CDR3 here is CATSDWEGTGELFF. CDR3 in DNA: TGTGCCACCAGTGACTGGGAGGGCACCGGGGAGCTGTTTTTT.

This clonotype appeared many times. The genes are TRBV7-9 and TRBJ2-2, with D maybe TRBD2 (6 bases). This CDR3 has 14 residues. V lost 6 bases, J lost 4 bases, and 12 bases lay in between. The germline V gene encodes CDR1 SEHNR and CDR2 FQNEAQ (reference sequence). The CDR3 spells CASRSEGATGELFF. The CDR3 DNA reads as TGTGCCAGCAGATCGGAGGGAGCCACCGGGGAGCTGTTTTTT.

The CDR3 nucleotides read TGTGCCAGCAGTTACTTACGCCTAGCGGGGGGAAACACAGATACGCAGTATTTT. Protein product: CASSYLRLAGGNTDTQYF. The chain carries TRBV6-2 or TRBV6-3 and TRBJ2-3; 11 positions match TRBD2. CDR3 length: 18 amino acids. Germline-derived CDR1 and CDR2 are MNHEY and SVGEGT. The J segment lost 2 bases and the V segment lost 1 base, leaving 8 bases of the junction unmatched.

A few counts support this clonotype. A much larger clone lies a single base off, so this may be a read error. This chain links TRBV20-1 with TRBJ2-1; weak D call: TRBD2 (6 bases). The CDR3 length is 13 residues. The germline V gene has CDR1 DFQATT and CDR2 SNEGSKA (reference sequence). The CDR3 sequence is CSAYGSSYNAQFF. CDR3 nucleotides: TGCAGTGCTTACGGGAGCTCCTACAATGCGCAGTTCTTC.

This clonotype has ten or more counts. The genes are TRBV4-2 and TRBJ2-1, with TRBD2 matching over 10 bases. The CDR3 sequence is 14 residues long. Germline V gives CDR1 LGHNA, CDR2 YNFKEQ. J was trimmed by 7 bases and V by 3 bases; bases with no gene match: 3. This CDR3 reads CASSQVLAGNEQFF. In DNA form, the CDR3 reads TGTGCCAGCAGCCAGGTACTAGCGGGGAATGAGCAGTTCTTC.

Regarding this clonotype: Possible read error: a much larger clone is one base away. The chain has TRBV6-1 and TRBJ2-3; a weak D match, TRBD2 (5 bases). The CDR3 runs 14 residues. Trimming removed 5 bases at V and 4 bases at J, with 13 bases between. CDR1 and CDR2 (germline): MNHNS, SASEGT. The CDR3, as DNA: TGTGCCAGCAGTCACGGGCTAGCAGCAGATACGCAGTATTTT. Protein product: CASSHGLAADTQYF.

As to this clonotype: With a much larger clone just one base away, this may be a read error. The chain has TRBV5-6 and TRBJ2-7; D uncertain. This CDR3 is 14 amino acids long. V lost 4 bases and J 1 base, leaving 12 bases between the germline ends. Germline-derived CDR1 and CDR2 are SGHDT and YYEEEE. The CDR3 DNA reads TGTGCCAGCAGCATAGGACGGGTATCCTACGAGCAGTACTTC. Its translation is CASSIGRVSYEQYF.